This T cell receptor beta chain originates from a study of molecular identifiers for immune sequencing clone quantification. Study background: Five aliquots were made in replicates from the RNA of around 20,000 or 100,000 naive CD8 cells, and four were sequenced.

Library preparation followed earlier protocols using designated TCR primers. From the PCR reads, TCRdb called clonotypes with MiXCR, one entry per CDR3 protein. Of over 600,000 distinct CDR3 sequences detected, just under 20% appear once; the ten largest clones hold around 0.9%. The study, taken as a whole, reports: A shared barcode on identical TCR molecules could lead to underestimated sizes for highly expanded clones. Clones of above 20 RNA copies carried over 99% of effector molecules; in naive cells they carried under 1%.

This clonotype was recorded at least ten times. No antigen is known for it. CDR1 is MGHRA, CDR2 YSYEKL, per germline. The CDR3 length is 16 residues. V gave up 1 base and J gave up 4 bases; unmatched junction bases: 7. The specimen was naive CD8+ T cells from blood, with Jurkat cell RNA spiked in. Subset here: FACS-sorted CD8+CD4-CCR7+CD45RA+ naive T cells. V gene TRBV4-1 combines with J gene TRBJ2-3, with TRBD2 matching over 8 bases. This clonotype was sampled from a human donor in good health. Some libraries in this study had Jurkat cell RNA spiked in. The CDR3 protein is CASSQVAAGVADTQYF. The CDR3 nucleotides read TGCGCCAGCAGCCAAGTTGCAGCGGGAGTGGCAGATACGCAGTATTTT.